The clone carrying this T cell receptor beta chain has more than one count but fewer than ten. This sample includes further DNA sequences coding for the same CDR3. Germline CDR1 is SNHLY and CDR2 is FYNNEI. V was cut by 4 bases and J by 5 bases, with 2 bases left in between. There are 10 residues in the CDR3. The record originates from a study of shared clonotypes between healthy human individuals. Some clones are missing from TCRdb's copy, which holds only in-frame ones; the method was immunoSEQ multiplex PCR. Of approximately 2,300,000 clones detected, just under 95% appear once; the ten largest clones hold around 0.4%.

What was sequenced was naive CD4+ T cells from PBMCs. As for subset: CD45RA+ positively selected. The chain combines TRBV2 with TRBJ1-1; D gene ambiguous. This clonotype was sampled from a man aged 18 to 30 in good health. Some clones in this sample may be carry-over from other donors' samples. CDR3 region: CASSGTEAFF. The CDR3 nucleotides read TGTGCCAGCAGTGGGACTGAAGCTTTCTTT.